This note documents a single T cell receptor (beta chain) sequence. Its target is unknown. These data are taken from a study of T cells after yellow fever vaccination. Across the study: Researchers used SMART-Seq v4 Ultra Low Input to prepare fractions that had low cell numbers.

MiXCR, applied by TCRdb to the 5' RACE reads, yields one record per CDR3 protein. The sample records around 610,000 distinct CDR3 sequences, around an eighth being singletons. V gave up 3 bases and J gave up 5 bases, with 14 bases separating them. Germline loops: CDR1 SGHNT, CDR2 YYREEE (reference sequence). The CDR3 has 14 residues. Whole-study findings and limits: Within FACS-sorted repertoires, abundant clonotypes contaminating from the bulk population could be present. Post-booster reappearance was seen for most primary-vaccination clones (nearly 97% CD4, roughly 91% CD8).

The V and J genes are TRBV5-4 and TRBJ2-5, with a weak D call TRBD2 (6 bases). This receptor was taken from a man aged 30-40 years who received the YFV17D yellow fever vaccine. This material consisted of PBMCs, taken on the day of the yellow fever booster vaccination. CDR3 nucleotides: TGTGCCAGCAGCTCTACAGCGGGTTTGGAGACCCAGTACTTC. Protein: CASSSTAGLETQYF.